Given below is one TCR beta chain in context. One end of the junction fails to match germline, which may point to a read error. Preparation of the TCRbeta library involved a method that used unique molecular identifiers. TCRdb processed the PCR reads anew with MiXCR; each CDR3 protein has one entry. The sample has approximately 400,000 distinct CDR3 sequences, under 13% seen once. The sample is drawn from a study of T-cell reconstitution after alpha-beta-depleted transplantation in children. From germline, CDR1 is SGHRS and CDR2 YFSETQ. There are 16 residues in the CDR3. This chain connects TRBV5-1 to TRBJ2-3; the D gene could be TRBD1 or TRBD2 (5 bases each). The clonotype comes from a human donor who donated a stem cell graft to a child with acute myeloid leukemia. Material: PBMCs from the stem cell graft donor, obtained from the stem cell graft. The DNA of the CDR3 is TGCGCCATCAGCTTGAGGGGAGTTGGAAACACAGATACGCAGTATTTT. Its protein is CAISLRGVGNTDTQYF.